A selection of T cell receptor beta chains follows, all from one sample in a study of blood T cell repertoires in COVID-19. Data came from immunoSEQ multiplex PCR; TCRdb stores just in-frame clones and leaves some out. This sample yields roughly 68,000 clones, of which more than 75% are seen a single time; about 9.4% belongs to the top ten. The sequenced sample was PBMCs or T cells enriched from blood (not recorded which). The receptors were gathered from a woman aged 35 to 49 who had recovered from COVID-19. Each CDR3 is given with its conserved first and last residue.

v_call	j_call	cdr3_aa
TRBV7-9	TRBJ2-7	CASSIGTSLEQYF
TRBV10-2	TRBJ2-7	CASTRTEGAEQYF
TRBV20-1	TRBJ1-3	CSAGKDRGLYF
TRBV5-1	TRBJ1-5	CASSLIGQGDNQPQHF
TRBV10-2	TRBJ2-1	CASSEPRGFKFF
TRBV7-9	TRBJ2-7	CASSEGLHNSYEQYF
TRBV7-9	TRBJ1-2	CASSLSGDYDGYTF
TRBV4-2	TRBJ2-7	CASSQAPSGLYEQYF
TRBV19	TRBJ1-1	CASSIGLGQALNTEAFF
TRBV11-2	TRBJ2-7	CASRSNPGQGMYEQYF
TRBV29-1	TRBJ1-1	CSVDGPGLNTEAFF
TRBV7-2	TRBJ1-6	CASTLSAGRHNNSPLHF
TRBV3-1/TRBV3-2	TRBJ2-3	CASSQDRPGGGLTDTQYF
TRBV2	TRBJ2-7	CASYWPGQESYEQYF
TRBV19	TRBJ2-5	CASSIPGSRETQYF
TRBV5-1	TRBJ2-2	CASSVTSAKNTGELFF
TRBV2	TRBJ1-2	CASKQDRDGYTF
TRBV7-6	TRBJ2-1	CASTLRGTKAGGRNEQFF
TRBV11-3	TRBJ2-7	CASSGRDSSYEQYF
TRBV5-5	TRBJ2-7	CASSFRDITFYEQYF
TRBV19	TRBJ2-4	CASSTHSGGFAKNIQYF
TRBV7-9	TRBJ2-1	CASSWENNEQFF
TRBV24-1	TRBJ1-1	CATSERGGPFYTEAFF
TRBV9	TRBJ1-1	CASTKTWQGDNTEAFF
TRBV19	TRBJ1-6	CASNQASHNSPLHF
TRBV3-1/TRBV3-2	TRBJ2-3	CASSQGRSGGSTDTQYF
TRBV11-3	TRBJ1-6	CASSPDGSNSSLHF
TRBV11-2	TRBJ1-4	CASSRGYGEKLFF
TRBV6-5	TRBJ1-5	CASSISLQGSTHF
TRBV5-1	TRBJ2-5	CASSLTGGGETQYF
TRBV9	TRBJ2-1	CASSAAAGYNEQFF
TRBV23-1	TRBJ2-2	CASSQSGRAGELFF
TRBV6-2/TRBV6-3	TRBJ2-7	CASSSGGSQGEQYF
TRBV6-5	TRBJ1-2	CASSYDQAGGSRGYTF
TRBV6-2/TRBV6-3	TRBJ1-5	CASSWTGSNQPQHF
TRBV5-4	TRBJ2-3	CASSPFGLAGDTDTQYF
TRBV19	TRBJ1-1	CASSMDRGKGTEAFF
TRBV7-3	TRBJ1-1	CASSLSGQLIEAFF
TRBV6-2/TRBV6-3	TRBJ2-1	CASSYFRTDRGNDEQFF
TRBV11-3	TRBJ1-1	CASSSPGGPKNTEAFF
TRBV11-2	TRBJ2-7	CASSLGAGGEQYF
TRBV11-3	TRBJ2-5	CASSLDPQQETQYF